This T cell receptor beta chain was observed in a study of blood T cells in healthy people across ages. Study-level points and caveats: Naive T cell percentage showed a strong correlation with the diversity of TCR beta.

This clonotype was seen at least ten times. Its antigen is undetermined. A much larger clone differs from this one at a single base, so this may be a read error. The authors ran a second PCR of roughly 7 to 11 cycles using a sample-barcoded 5' primer and a J-beta primer mix. TCRdb itself ran the 5' RACE reads through MiXCR, one entry per CDR3 protein. The repertoire includes hundreds of thousands of distinct CDR3 sequences, around half of them detected once, and about 26% sits in the top ten. CDR1 and CDR2 from the germline V gene are MNHEY and SVGAGI. The CDR3 extends over 16 amino acids. The ends were cut back, 5 bases at V and 11 bases at J, with 27 bases in the middle.

The sample was blood. This TCR derives from a man at least 80 years old in good health. V gene TRBV6-5 combines with J gene TRBJ2-5, with D perhaps matching TRBD1 or TRBD2 (5 bases each). The CDR3 is CASSNLRDPEGNEQYF. The CDR3 bases are TGTGCCAGCAGTAACCTCCGGGACCCCGAGGGTAATGAGCAGTACTTC.